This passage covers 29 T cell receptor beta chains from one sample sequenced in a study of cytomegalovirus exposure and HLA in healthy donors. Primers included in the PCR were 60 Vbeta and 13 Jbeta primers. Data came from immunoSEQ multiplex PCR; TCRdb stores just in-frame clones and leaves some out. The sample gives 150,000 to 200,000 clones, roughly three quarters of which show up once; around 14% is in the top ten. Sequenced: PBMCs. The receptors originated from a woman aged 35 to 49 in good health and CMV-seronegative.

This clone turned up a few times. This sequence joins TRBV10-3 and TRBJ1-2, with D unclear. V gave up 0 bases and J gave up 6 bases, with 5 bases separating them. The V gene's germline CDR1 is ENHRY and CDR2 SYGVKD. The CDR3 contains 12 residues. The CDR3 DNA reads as TGTGCCATCAGTGAGTCGCAGAATGGCTACACCTTC. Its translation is CAISESQNGYTF.

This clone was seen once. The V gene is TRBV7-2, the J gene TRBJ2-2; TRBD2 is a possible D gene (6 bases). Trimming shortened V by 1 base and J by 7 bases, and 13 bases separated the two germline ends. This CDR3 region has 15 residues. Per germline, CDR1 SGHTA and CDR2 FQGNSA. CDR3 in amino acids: CASSLGLGGLGELFF. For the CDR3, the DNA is TGTGCCAGCAGCTTAGGATTGGGGGGACTCGGGGAGCTGTTTTTT.

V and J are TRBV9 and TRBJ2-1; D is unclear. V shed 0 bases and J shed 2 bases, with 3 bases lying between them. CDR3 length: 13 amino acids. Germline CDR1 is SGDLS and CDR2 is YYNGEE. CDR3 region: CASSVAAYNEQFF. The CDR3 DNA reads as TGTGCCAGCAGCGTAGCAGCCTACAATGAGCAGTTCTTC.

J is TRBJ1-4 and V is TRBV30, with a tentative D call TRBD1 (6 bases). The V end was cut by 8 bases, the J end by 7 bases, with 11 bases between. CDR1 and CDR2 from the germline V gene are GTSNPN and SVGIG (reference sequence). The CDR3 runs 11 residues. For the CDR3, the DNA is TGTGCCGGGGGACATCGTGAAAAACTGTTTTTT. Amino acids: CAGGHREKLFF. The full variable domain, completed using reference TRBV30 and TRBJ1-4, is SQTIHQWPATLVQPVGSPLSLECTVEGTSNPNLYWYRQAAGRGLQLLFYSVGIGQISSEVPQNLSASRPQDRQFILSSKKLLLSDSGFYLCAGGHREKLFFGSGTQLSVL.

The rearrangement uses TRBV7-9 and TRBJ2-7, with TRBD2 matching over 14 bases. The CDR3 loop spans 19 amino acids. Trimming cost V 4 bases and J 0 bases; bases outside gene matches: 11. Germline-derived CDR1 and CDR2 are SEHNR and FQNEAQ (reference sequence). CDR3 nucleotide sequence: TGTGCCAGCAGCTCGCCCGGGACTAGCGGGGGACCCGGCTCCTACGAGCAGTACTTC. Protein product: CASSSPGTSGGPGSYEQYF. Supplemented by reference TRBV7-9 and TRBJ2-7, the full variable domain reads DTGVSQNPRHKITKRGQNVTFRCDPISEHNRLYWYRQTLGQGPEFLTYFQNEAQLEKSRLLSDRFSAERPKGSFSTLEIQRTEQGDSAMYLCASSSPGTSGGPGSYEQYFGPGTRLTVT.

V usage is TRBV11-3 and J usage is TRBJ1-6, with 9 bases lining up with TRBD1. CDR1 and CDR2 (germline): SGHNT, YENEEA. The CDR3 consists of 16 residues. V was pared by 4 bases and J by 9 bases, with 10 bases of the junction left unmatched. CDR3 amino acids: CASSSLSGTGRSPLHF. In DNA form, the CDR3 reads TGTGCCAGCAGCTCTCTTTCCGGGACAGGGCGTTCACCCCTCCACTTT.

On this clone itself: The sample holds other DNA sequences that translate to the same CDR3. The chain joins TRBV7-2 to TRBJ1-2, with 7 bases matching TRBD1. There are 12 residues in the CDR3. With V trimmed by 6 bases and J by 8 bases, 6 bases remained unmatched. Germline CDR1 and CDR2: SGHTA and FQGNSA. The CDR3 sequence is CASSLTGEGYTF. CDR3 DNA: TGTGCCAGCAGTCTTACAGGGGAGGGCTACACCTTC.

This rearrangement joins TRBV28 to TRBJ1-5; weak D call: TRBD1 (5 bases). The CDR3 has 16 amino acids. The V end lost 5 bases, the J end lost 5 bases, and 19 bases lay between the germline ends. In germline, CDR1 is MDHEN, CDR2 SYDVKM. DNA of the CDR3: TGTGCCAGCAGTCCCGTTATAGGGGCAGGTGATCAGCCCCAGCATTTT. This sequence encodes CASSPVIGAGDQPQHF. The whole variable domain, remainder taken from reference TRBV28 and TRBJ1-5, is DVKVTQSSRYLVKRTGEKVFLECVQDMDHENMFWYRQDPGLGLRLIYFSYDVKMKEKGDIPEGYSVSREKKERFSLILESASTNQTSMYLCASSPVIGAGDQPQHFGDGTRLSIL.

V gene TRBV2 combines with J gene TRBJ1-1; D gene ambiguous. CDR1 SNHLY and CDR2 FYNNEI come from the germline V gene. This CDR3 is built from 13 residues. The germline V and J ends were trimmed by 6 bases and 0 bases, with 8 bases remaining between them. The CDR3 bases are TGTGCCAGCAGCGGACTTCTGAACACTGAAGCTTTCTTT. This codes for CASSGLLNTEAFF.

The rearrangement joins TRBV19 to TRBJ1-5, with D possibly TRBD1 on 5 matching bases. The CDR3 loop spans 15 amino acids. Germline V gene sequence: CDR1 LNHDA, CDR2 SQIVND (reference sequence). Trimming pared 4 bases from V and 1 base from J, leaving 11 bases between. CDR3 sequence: CASSTFGGSNQPQHF. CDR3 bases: TGTGCCAGTAGTACCTTCGGGGGAAGCAATCAGCCCCAGCATTTT.

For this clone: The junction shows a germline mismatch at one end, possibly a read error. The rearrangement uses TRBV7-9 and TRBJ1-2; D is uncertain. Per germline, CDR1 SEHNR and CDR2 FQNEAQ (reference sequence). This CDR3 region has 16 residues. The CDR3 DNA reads TGTTCCAGCAGCTTAGCGTTACCTGGAGCTAACTATGGCTACACCTTC. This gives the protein CSSSLALPGANYGYTF. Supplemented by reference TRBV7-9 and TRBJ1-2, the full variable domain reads DTGVSQNPRHKITKRGQNVTFRCDPISEHNRLYWYRQTLGQGPEFLTYFQNEAQLEKSRLLSDRFSAERPKGSFSTLEIQRTEQGDSAMYLCSSSLALPGANYGYTFGSGTRLTVV.

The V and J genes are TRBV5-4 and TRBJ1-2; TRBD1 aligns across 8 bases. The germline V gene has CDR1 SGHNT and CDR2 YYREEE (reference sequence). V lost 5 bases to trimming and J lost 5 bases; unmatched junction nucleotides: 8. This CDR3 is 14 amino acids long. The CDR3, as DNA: TGTGCCAGCAGTGTCAGGGGGCTGGGGTATGGCTACACCTTC. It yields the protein CASSVRGLGYGYTF.

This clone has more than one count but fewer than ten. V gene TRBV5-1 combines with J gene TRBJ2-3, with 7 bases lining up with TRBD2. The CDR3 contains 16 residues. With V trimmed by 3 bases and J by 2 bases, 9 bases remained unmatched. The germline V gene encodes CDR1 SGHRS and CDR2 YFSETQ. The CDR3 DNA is TGCGCCAGCAGCTCGGGGGGAAGGTGGGTCACAGATACGCAGTATTTT. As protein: CASSSGGRWVTDTQYF.

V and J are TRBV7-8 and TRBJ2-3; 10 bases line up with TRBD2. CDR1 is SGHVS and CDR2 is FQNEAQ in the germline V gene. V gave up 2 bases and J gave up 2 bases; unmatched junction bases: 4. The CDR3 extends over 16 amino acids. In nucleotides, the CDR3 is TGTGCCAGCAGCTTATCTGGGACTAGCGTCACAGATACGCAGTATTTT. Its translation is CASSLSGTSVTDTQYF.

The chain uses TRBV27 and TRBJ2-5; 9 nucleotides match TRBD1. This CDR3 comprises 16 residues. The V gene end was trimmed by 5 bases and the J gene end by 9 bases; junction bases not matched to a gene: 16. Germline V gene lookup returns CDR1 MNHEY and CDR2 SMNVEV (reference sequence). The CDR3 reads CASSPRVGTGSMAQYF. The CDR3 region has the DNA TGTGCCAGCAGTCCCCGCGTGGGGACAGGGTCTATGGCCCAGTACTTC.

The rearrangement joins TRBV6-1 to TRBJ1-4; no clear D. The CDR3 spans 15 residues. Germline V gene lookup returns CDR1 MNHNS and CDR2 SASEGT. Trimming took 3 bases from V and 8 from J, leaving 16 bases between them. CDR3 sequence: CASSDGQNNIEKLFF. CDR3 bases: TGTGCCAGCAGTGATGGCCAGAATAACATAGAAAAACTGTTTTTT.

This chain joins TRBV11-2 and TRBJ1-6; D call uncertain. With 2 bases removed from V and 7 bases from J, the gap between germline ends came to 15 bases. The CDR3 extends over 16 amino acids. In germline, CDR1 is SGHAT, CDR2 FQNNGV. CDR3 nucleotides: TGTGCCAGCAGCTTATTTATGGGAGTACCAAATTCACCCCTCCACTTT. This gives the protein CASSLFMGVPNSPLHF.

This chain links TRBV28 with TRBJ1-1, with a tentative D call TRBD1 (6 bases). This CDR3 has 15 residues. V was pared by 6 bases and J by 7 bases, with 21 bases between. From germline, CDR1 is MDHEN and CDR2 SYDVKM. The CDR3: CASRISLRGYDEAFF. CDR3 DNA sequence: TGTGCCAGCAGGATCTCCCTCAGGGGTTACGATGAAGCTTTCTTT. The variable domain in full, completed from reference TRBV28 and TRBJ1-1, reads DVKVTQSSRYLVKRTGEKVFLECVQDMDHENMFWYRQDPGLGLRLIYFSYDVKMKEKGDIPEGYSVSREKKERFSLILESASTNQTSMYLCASRISLRGYDEAFFGQGTRLTVV.

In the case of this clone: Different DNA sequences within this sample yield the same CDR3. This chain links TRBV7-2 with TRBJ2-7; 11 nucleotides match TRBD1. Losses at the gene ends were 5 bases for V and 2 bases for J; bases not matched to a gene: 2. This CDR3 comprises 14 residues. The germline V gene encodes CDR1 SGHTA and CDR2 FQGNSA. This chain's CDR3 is CASSLGQGAYEQYF. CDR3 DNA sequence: TGTGCCAGCAGCCTGGGACAGGGGGCCTACGAGCAGTACTTC.

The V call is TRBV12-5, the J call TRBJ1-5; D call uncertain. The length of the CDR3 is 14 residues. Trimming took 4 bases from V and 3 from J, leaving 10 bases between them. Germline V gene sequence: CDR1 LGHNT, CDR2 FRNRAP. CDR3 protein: CASGSLQINQPQHF. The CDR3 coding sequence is TGTGCTAGTGGTTCCCTACAGATCAATCAGCCCCAGCATTTT.

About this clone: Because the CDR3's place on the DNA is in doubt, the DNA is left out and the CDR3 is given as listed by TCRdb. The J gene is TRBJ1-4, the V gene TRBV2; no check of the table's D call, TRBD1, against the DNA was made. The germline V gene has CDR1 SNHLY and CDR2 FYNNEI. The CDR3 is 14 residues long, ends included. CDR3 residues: CASILDRRNEKLFF.

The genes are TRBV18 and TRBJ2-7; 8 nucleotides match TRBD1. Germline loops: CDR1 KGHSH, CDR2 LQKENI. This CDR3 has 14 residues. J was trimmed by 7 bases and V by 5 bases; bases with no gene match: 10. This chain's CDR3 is CASSKPGTGEEQYF. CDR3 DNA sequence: TGTGCCAGCTCAAAACCCGGGACAGGCGAGGAGCAGTACTTC. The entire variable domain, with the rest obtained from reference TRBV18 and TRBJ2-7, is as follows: NAGVMQNPRHLVRRRGQEARLRCSPMKGHSHVYWYRQLPEEGLKFMVYLQKENIIDESGMPKERFSAEFPKEGPSILRIQQVVRGDSAAYFCASSKPGTGEEQYFGPGTRLTVT.

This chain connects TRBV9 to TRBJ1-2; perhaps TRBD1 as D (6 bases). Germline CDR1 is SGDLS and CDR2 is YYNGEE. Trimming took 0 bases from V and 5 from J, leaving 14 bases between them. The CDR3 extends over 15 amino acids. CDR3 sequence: CASSVGGGGFYGYTF. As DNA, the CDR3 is TGTGCCAGCAGCGTAGGCGGGGGGGGCTTTTATGGCTACACCTTC.

CDR3 sequence (DNA): TGTGCCAGCAGCTTGGGACTAGCGGGTTACAATGAGCAGTTCTTC. Protein: CASSLGLAGYNEQFF. The V and J genes are TRBV7-2 and TRBJ2-1, with TRBD2 matching over 12 bases. The V segment lost 3 bases and the J segment 4 bases; nucleotides outside the gene matches: 1. Germline values: CDR1 SGHTA, CDR2 FQGNSA. This CDR3 is 15 amino acids long.

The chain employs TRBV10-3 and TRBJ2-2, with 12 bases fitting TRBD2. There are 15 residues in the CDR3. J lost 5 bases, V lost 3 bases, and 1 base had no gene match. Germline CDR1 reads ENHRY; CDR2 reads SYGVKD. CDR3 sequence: CAISDGTSGTGELFF. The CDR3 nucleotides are TGTGCCATCAGTGACGGGACTAGCGGGACCGGGGAGCTGTTTTTT.

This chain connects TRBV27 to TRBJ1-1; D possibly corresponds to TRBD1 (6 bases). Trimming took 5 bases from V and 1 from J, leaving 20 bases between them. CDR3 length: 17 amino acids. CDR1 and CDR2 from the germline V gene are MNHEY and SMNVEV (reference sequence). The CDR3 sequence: CASSPLGGGWENTEAFF. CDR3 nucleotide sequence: TGTGCCAGCAGTCCCTTGGGGGGGGGCTGGGAGAACACTGAAGCTTTCTTT.

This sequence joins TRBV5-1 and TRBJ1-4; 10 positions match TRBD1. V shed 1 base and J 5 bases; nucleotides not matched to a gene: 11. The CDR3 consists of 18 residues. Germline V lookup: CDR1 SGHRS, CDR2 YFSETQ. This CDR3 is CASSLQGTGVTDNEKLFF. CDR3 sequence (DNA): TGCGCCAGCAGCTTGCAGGGGACAGGGGTAACGGACAATGAAAAACTGTTTTTT.

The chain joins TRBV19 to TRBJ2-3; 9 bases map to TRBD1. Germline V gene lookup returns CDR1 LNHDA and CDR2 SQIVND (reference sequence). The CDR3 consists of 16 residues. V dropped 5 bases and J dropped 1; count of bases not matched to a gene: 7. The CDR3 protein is CASSVTGGAGTDTQYF. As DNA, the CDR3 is TGTGCCAGTAGTGTTACAGGGGGCGCTGGCACAGATACGCAGTATTTT.

The DNA of the CDR3 is TGTGCCGGGAGGACGACAGTGTATGGCTACACCTTC. Its protein product is CAGRTTVYGYTF. The J gene is TRBJ1-2, the V gene TRBV2; TRBD1 might be the D (5 bases). CDR1 SNHLY and CDR2 FYNNEI come from the germline V gene. Trimming pared 11 bases from V and 5 bases from J, leaving 15 bases between. CDR3 length: 12 amino acids.